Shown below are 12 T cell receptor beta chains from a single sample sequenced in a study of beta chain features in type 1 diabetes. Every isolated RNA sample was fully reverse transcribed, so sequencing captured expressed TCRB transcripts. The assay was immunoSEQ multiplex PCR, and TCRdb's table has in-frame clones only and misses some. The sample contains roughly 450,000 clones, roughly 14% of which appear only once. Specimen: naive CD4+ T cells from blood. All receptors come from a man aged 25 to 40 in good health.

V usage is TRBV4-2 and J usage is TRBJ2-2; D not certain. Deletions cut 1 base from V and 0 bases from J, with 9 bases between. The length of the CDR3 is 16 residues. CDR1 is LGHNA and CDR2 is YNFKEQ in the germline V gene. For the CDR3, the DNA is TGTGCCAGCAGCCAAGTGGTGCACTCGAACACCGGGGAGCTGTTTTTT. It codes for CASSQVVHSNTGELFF.

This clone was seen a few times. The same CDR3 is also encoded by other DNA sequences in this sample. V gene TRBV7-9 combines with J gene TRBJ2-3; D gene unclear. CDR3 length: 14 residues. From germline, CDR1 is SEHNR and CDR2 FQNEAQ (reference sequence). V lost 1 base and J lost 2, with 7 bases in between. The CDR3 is CASSLVGTTDTQYF. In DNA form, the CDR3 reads TGTGCCAGCAGCTTAGTAGGAACCACAGATACGCAGTATTTT.

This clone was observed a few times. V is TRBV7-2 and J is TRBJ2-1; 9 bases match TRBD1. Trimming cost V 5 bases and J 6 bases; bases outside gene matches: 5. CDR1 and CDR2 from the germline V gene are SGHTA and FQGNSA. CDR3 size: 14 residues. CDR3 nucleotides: TGTGCCAGCAGCGCCCGGACAGGGGCCAATGAGCAGTTCTTC. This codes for CASSARTGANEQFF.

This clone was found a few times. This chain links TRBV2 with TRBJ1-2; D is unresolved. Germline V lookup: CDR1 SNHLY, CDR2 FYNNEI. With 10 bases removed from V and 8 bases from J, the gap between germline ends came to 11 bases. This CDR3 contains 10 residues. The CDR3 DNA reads TGTGCCACCGCAAGCGGGGGCTACACCTTC. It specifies CATASGGYTF.

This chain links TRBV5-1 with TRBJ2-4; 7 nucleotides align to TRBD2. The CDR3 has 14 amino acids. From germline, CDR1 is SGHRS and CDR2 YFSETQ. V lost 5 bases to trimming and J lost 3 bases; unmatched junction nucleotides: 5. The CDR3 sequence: CASRPLADKNIQYF. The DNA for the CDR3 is TGCGCCAGCAGGCCCCTAGCGGACAAAAACATTCAGTACTTC.

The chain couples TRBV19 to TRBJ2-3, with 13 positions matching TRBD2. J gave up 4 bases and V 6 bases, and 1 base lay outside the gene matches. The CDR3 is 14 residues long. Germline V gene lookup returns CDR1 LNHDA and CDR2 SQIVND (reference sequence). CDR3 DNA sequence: TGTGCCAGTAGACTAGCGGGGGGGCCAGATACGCAGTATTTT. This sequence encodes CASRLAGGPDTQYF.

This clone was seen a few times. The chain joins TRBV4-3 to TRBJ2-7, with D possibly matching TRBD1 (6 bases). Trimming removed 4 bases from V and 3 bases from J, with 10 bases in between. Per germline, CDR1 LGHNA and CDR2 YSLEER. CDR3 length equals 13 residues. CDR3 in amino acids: CASSPRGNYEQYF. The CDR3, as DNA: TGCGCCAGCAGCCCCAGGGGTAACTACGAGCAGTACTTC.

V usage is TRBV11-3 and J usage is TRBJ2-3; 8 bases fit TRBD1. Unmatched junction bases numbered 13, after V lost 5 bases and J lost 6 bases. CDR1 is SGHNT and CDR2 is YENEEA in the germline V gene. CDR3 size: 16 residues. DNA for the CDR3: TGTGCCAGCAGCGCGGGACAGGAAGTCCTGTCGGATACGCAGTATTTT. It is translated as CASSAGQEVLSDTQYF. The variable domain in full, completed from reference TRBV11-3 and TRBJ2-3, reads EAGVVQSPRYKIIEKKQPVAFWCNPISGHNTLYWYLQNLGQGPELLIRYENEEAVDDSQLPKDRFSAERLKGVDSTLKIQPAELGDSAVYLCASSAGQEVLSDTQYFGPGTRLTVL.

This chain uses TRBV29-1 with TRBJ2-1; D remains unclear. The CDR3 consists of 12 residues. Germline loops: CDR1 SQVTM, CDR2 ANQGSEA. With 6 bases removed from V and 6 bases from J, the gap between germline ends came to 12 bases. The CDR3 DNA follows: TGCAGCGTCGGAAGGACGGTCAATGAGCAGTTCTTC. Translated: CSVGRTVNEQFF.

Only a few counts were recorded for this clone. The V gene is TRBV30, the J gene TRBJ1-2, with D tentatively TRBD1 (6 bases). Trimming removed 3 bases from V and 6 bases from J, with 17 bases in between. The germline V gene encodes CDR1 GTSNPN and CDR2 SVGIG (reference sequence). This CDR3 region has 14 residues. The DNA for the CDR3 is TGTGCCTGGAGCCCCGGGGGGCCCCACCATGGCTACACCTTC. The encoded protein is CAWSPGGPHHGYTF.

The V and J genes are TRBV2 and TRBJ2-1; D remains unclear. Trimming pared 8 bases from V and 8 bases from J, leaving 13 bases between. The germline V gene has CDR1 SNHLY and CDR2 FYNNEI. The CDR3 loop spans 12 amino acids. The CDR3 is CASPSRGYEQFF. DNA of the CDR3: TGTGCCAGCCCATCCCGCGGCTATGAGCAGTTCTTC.

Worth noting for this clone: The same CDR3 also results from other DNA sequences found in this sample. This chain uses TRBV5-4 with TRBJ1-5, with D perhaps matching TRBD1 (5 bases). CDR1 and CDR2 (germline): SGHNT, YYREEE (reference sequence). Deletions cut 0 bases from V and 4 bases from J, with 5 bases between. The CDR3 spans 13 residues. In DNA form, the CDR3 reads TGTGCCAGCAGCTTGGCAGGGAATCAGCCCCAGCATTTT. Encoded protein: CASSLAGNQPQHF.